Below, 30 T cell receptor beta chains from the same sample are listed, as sequenced in a study of blood T cell repertoires in COVID-19. Sequencing was performed with immunoSEQ multiplex PCR; in TCRdb, only in-frame clones are kept and a portion is missing. The sample carries some 220,000 clones, roughly 80% recorded once. The sample was peripheral blood. The receptors stem from a woman aged 80 or over with active or convalescent COVID-19.

This chain uses TRBV24-1 with TRBJ2-2; no firm D call. CDR1 KGHDR and CDR2 SFDVKD come from the germline V gene. With 4 bases removed from V and 6 bases from J, the gap between germline ends came to 11 bases. The CDR3 length is 14 residues. The CDR3 DNA follows: TGTGCCACCAGTGAAAATTCGGTTCCCGGGGAGCTGTTTTTT. This codes for CATSENSVPGELFF.

On this clone itself: This same CDR3 is encoded by further DNA sequences in the sample. J is TRBJ1-1 and V is TRBV6-2 or TRBV6-3; 7 bases fit TRBD1. The CDR3 length is 14 residues. Germline loops: CDR1 MNHEY, CDR2 SVGEGT. V lost 6 bases, J lost 0 bases, and 4 bases stayed unmatched. CDR3 loop: CASSLQGLNTEAFF. The CDR3 DNA sequence: TGTGCCAGCAGCCTACAGGGGCTGAACACTGAAGCTTTCTTT.

The chain couples TRBV5-1 to TRBJ1-3; D is possibly TRBD1 (6 bases). The germline CDR1 and CDR2 sequences are SGHRS and YFSETQ. V lost 1 base, J lost 2 bases, and 7 bases lay in between. The length of the CDR3 is 14 residues. The CDR3 DNA is TGCGCCAGCAGCTTGACAGGGCCTGGAAACACCATATATTTT. This gives the protein CASSLTGPGNTIYF.

This rearrangement joins TRBV6-2 or TRBV6-3 to TRBJ2-5; 9 bases match TRBD1. The ends lost 3 bases at V and 6 bases at J; junction bases unmatched: 11. The CDR3 extends over 16 amino acids. From germline, CDR1 is MNHEY and CDR2 SVGEGT. The CDR3 DNA follows: TGTGCCAGCAGTTATTTAGGGGACAGGGTTAAAAAGACCCAGTACTTC. Translated, it gives CASSYLGDRVKKTQYF.

The J gene is TRBJ2-2, the V gene TRBV7-3; perhaps TRBD2 as D (6 bases). The CDR3 is 16 amino acids. The V and J ends lost 2 bases and 5 bases respectively, with 15 bases between them. Germline V gene data show CDR1 as SGHTA and CDR2 as FQGTGA. CDR3 coding DNA: TGTGCCAGCAGCTTATCCCGACTAGTTGGGACCGGGGAGCTGTTTTTT. Protein product: CASSLSRLVGTGELFF. Filled out from reference TRBV7-3 and TRBJ2-2, the complete variable domain reads GAGVSQTPSNKVTEKGKYVELRCDPISGHTALYWYRQSLGQGPEFLIYFQGTGAADDSGLPNDRFFAVRPEGSVSTLKIQRTERGDSAVYLCASSLSRLVGTGELFFGEGSRLTVL.

The chain couples TRBV24-1 to TRBJ2-3, with 7 positions matching TRBD1. CDR1 and CDR2 from the germline V gene are KGHDR and SFDVKD. V shed 4 bases, J shed 2 bases, and the junction held 5 bases outside the gene matches. The CDR3 is made up of 15 amino acids. CDR3 sequence (DNA): TGTGCCACCAGTGACAACGACAGGGACACAGATACGCAGTATTTT. Protein: CATSDNDRDTDTQYF.

This rearrangement joins TRBV27 to TRBJ2-5; 8 bases line up with TRBD2. The germline CDR1 and CDR2 sequences are MNHEY and SMNVEV (reference sequence). The CDR3 consists of 15 residues. V dropped 6 bases and J dropped 3; count of bases not matched to a gene: 9. DNA of the CDR3: TGTGCCAGCAGCCTCAGCGGGAGCGAGAAAGAGACCCAGTACTTC. The encoded protein is CASSLSGSEKETQYF.

The rearrangement joins TRBV5-1 to TRBJ2-3; 7 nucleotides line up with TRBD2. This CDR3 is built from 15 residues. Germline values: CDR1 SGHRS, CDR2 YFSETQ. The V gene end was trimmed by 3 bases and the J gene end by 0 bases; junction bases not matched to a gene: 4. The CDR3 sequence: CASSSSGDSTDTQYF. CDR3 nucleotides: TGCGCCAGCAGCTCTAGCGGAGATAGCACAGATACGCAGTATTTT.

The V call is TRBV11-3, the J call TRBJ2-5, with a weak D call TRBD2 (6 bases). This CDR3 has 17 amino acids. V was clipped by 0 bases and J by 1 base, with 15 bases between them. Germline CDR1 SGHNT, CDR2 YENEEA. In nucleotides, the CDR3 is TGTGCCAGCAGCTTAGATCACGGGGGACCCTTCCAAGAGACCCAGTACTTC. It encodes CASSLDHGGPFQETQYF.

This clone has more than one count but fewer than ten. This chain connects TRBV25-1 to TRBJ1-4; D perhaps matches TRBD1 (6 bases). Trimming took 5 bases from V and 4 from J, leaving 14 bases between them. CDR3 length: 15 amino acids. Germline V lookup: CDR1 MGHDK, CDR2 SYGVNS. Here the CDR3 reads CASSSAGGGNEKLFF. In DNA form, the CDR3 reads TGTGCCAGCAGTTCCGCGGGGGGCGGTAATGAAAAACTGTTTTTT.

The chain couples TRBV5-1 to TRBJ2-7, with TRBD2 matching 9 bases. The germline CDR1 and CDR2 sequences are SGHRS and YFSETQ. This CDR3 contains 14 residues. The trim removed 2 bases at V and 2 bases at J, leaving 2 bases unmatched. CDR3 in DNA: TGCGCCAGCAGCTTAAGCGGGGGGACCTACGAGCAGTACTTC. Protein product: CASSLSGGTYEQYF.

This chain links TRBV19 with TRBJ1-1; TRBD1 is a possible D gene (5 bases). Trimming shortened V by 5 bases and J by 5 bases, and 21 bases separated the two germline ends. Germline V gene data show CDR1 as LNHDA and CDR2 as SQIVND (reference sequence). This CDR3 is 16 amino acids long. CDR3 DNA sequence: TGTGCCAGTAGTTCGAAGCGGGGGATATTGGGGACTGAAGCTTTCTTT. Protein product: CASSSKRGILGTEAFF.

CDR3 nucleotides: TGTGCCAGCAGCTGGGGACAGCTCCTGAACACTGAAGCTTTCTTT. Translation gives CASSWGQLLNTEAFF. The chain has TRBV5-8 and TRBJ1-1; 7 bases match TRBD1. The CDR3 is 15 amino acids. Germline CDR1 SGHTS, CDR2 YDEGEE. With 3 bases clipped from V and 0 bases from J, the junction kept 5 bases outside the gene matches.

The chain couples TRBV2 to TRBJ2-5; TRBD2 matches 12 bases. CDR1 is SNHLY and CDR2 is FYNNEI in the germline V gene. With 6 bases clipped from V and 5 bases from J, the junction kept 7 bases outside the gene matches. The CDR3 is made up of 15 amino acids. CDR3 in amino acids: CASSGLAGPRETQYF. CDR3 sequence (DNA): TGTGCCAGCAGCGGACTAGCGGGGCCTCGGGAGACCCAGTACTTC.

This clone occurred once. V usage is TRBV28 and J usage is TRBJ1-4; 10 bases are a match to TRBD1. CDR3 length: 15 amino acids. Per the germline V gene, CDR1 is MDHEN and CDR2 is SYDVKM. The J segment lost 6 bases and the V segment lost 2 bases, leaving 3 bases of the junction unmatched. CDR3 nucleotides: TGTGCCAGCAGTTTACTTGGGACAGGGGATGAAAAACTGTTTTTT. Translating gives CASSLLGTGDEKLFF. Together with reference TRBV28 and TRBJ1-4, the CDR3 gives the full variable domain: DVKVTQSSRYLVKRTGEKVFLECVQDMDHENMFWYRQDPGLGLRLIYFSYDVKMKEKGDIPEGYSVSREKKERFSLILESASTNQTSMYLCASSLLGTGDEKLFFGSGTQLSVL.

J is TRBJ2-7 and V is TRBV3-1 (or the pseudogene TRBV3-2); TRBD2 aligns across 7 bases. This CDR3 contains 12 residues. The V gene's germline CDR1 is LGHDT and CDR2 YNNKEL (reference sequence). V lost 3 bases to trimming and J lost 7 bases; unmatched junction nucleotides: 3. CDR3 sequence: CASSHRSGEQYF. DNA for the CDR3: TGTGCCAGCAGCCACCGTAGCGGGGAGCAGTACTTC.

The J gene is TRBJ2-1, the V gene TRBV11-2; 12 bases align to TRBD2. V shed 1 base, J shed 4 bases, and the junction held 8 bases outside the gene matches. The CDR3 is 18 residues long. The V gene's germline CDR1 is SGHAT and CDR2 FQNNGV. CDR3 DNA: TGTGCCAGCAGCTTAGGGCTAGCGGGAGGGCTAGGGTACAATGAGCAGTTCTTC. It codes for CASSLGLAGGLGYNEQFF. Based on the CDR3 plus reference TRBV11-2 and TRBJ2-1, the full variable domain is EAGVAQSPRYKIIEKRQSVAFWCNPISGHATLYWYQQILGQGPKLLIQFQNNGVVDDSQLPKDRFSAERLKGVDSTLKIQPAKLEDSAVYLCASSLGLAGGLGYNEQFFGPGTRLTVL.

In its sample, this clone was seen once. Here the CDR3 reads CASSRRPRGSGRYSYYNEQFF. The CDR3 coding sequence is TGTGCCAGTAGTCGGCGCCCACGAGGTAGCGGGCGTTATTCGTACTACAATGAGCAGTTCTTC. The chain has TRBV19 and TRBJ2-1, with TRBD2 matching over 7 bases. The CDR3 has 21 residues. V was pared by 5 bases and J by 3 bases, with 25 bases of the junction left unmatched. CDR1 is LNHDA, CDR2 SQIVND, per germline (reference sequence).

This clone showed up just a few times. The chain recombines TRBV6-5 with TRBJ1-2; D gene unclear. This CDR3 region has 14 residues. Trimming left V 0 bases short and J 4 bases short, with 9 bases between. From germline, CDR1 is MNHEY and CDR2 SVGAGI. CDR3 amino acids: CASSYSRVGYGYTF. Written as DNA, the CDR3 is TGTGCCAGCAGTTACTCGCGGGTGGGCTATGGCTACACCTTC.

The chain carries TRBV5-6 and TRBJ2-2; maybe TRBD2 (5 bases). This CDR3 region has 16 residues. V was trimmed by 4 bases and J by 9 bases, leaving 22 bases between them. Germline CDR1 and CDR2: SGHDT and YYEEEE. CDR3 sequence: CASSRDVGKPRRELFF. CDR3 bases: TGTGCCAGCAGCCGGGATGTGGGGAAGCCCCGCCGGGAGCTGTTTTTT. Based on the CDR3 plus reference TRBV5-6 and TRBJ2-2, the full variable domain is DAGVTQSPTHLIKTRGQQVTLRCSPKSGHDTVSWYQQALGQGPQFIFQYYEEEERQRGNFPDRFSGHQFPNYSSELNVNALLLGDSALYLCASSRDVGKPRRELFFGEGSRLTVL.

J is TRBJ1-1 and V is TRBV18; D remains unclear. The CDR3 extends over 13 amino acids. With 2 bases removed from V and 10 bases from J, the gap between germline ends came to 14 bases. The germline V gene encodes CDR1 KGHSH and CDR2 LQKENI. CDR3 sequence: CASSPYDQAGAFF. CDR3 coding DNA: TGTGCCAGCTCACCATATGACCAGGCAGGAGCTTTCTTT.

This chain links TRBV15 with TRBJ1-2; 11 positions match TRBD1. This CDR3 contains 15 residues. The V gene end was trimmed by 3 bases and the J gene end by 7 bases; junction bases not matched to a gene: 7. CDR1 LNHNV and CDR2 YYDKDF come from the germline V gene (reference sequence). Here the CDR3 reads CATSSSGQGVVGYTF. For the CDR3, the DNA is TGTGCCACCAGCAGTTCGGGACAGGGGGTGGTTGGCTACACCTTC.

This chain connects TRBV7-2 to TRBJ2-1; perhaps TRBD1 as D (6 bases). Trimming stripped 5 bases from V and 13 bases from J, with 15 bases between. The CDR3 has 12 amino acids. Germline V gives CDR1 SGHTA, CDR2 FQGNSA. The CDR3 DNA follows: TGTGCCAGCAGCCCCAGTGCAGGGGTACAGTTCTTC. It codes for CASSPSAGVQFF.

The chain links TRBV18 to TRBJ2-3, with D perhaps TRBD2 (5 bases). Germline loops: CDR1 KGHSH, CDR2 LQKENI. CDR3 length: 14 residues. V was shortened by 1 base and J by 2 bases, with 7 bases between the two germline ends. The CDR3 DNA reads TGTGCCAGCTCACCACGGGAGTCCACAGATACGCAGTATTTT. Encoded protein: CASSPRESTDTQYF.

The gene calls are TRBV2 and TRBJ1-1, with 9 positions matching TRBD1. CDR1 SNHLY and CDR2 FYNNEI come from the germline V gene. This CDR3 spans 13 amino acids. V lost 6 bases, J lost 4 bases, and 3 bases stayed unmatched. The CDR3 DNA reads as TGTGCCAGCAGCGGGACAGGGACCACTGAAGCTTTCTTT. Its translation is CASSGTGTTEAFF.

This chain joins TRBV7-7 and TRBJ2-3; the match to TRBD1 covers 7 bases. CDR3 length: 13 residues. Germline CDR1 reads SSHAT; CDR2 reads FNYEAQ (reference sequence). The V and J ends lost 4 bases and 4 bases, in that order; junction bases with no gene match: 2. This CDR3 is CASSSDRADTQYF. For the CDR3, the DNA is TGTGCCAGCAGCTCCGACAGGGCAGATACGCAGTATTTT.

The chain has TRBV5-1 and TRBJ2-3, with TRBD2 identical over 7 bases. The CDR3 is 15 amino acids. The V gene's germline CDR1 is SGHRS and CDR2 YFSETQ. The ends lost 1 base at V and 6 bases at J; junction bases unmatched: 8. The CDR3, as DNA: TGCGCCAGCAGCTTGCGGGCTCTCGGGGGGGATACGCAGTATTTT. Protein sequence: CASSLRALGGDTQYF.

V is TRBV6-5 and J is TRBJ2-7, with a tentative D call TRBD1 (6 bases). The V end lost 4 bases, the J end lost 0 bases, and 13 bases lay between the germline ends. The CDR3 is 15 residues long. Germline V gene lookup returns CDR1 MNHEY and CDR2 SVGAGI. The CDR3 reads CASSSRGRSSYEQYF. CDR3 DNA sequence: TGTGCCAGCAGTTCCAGGGGACGGAGCTCCTACGAGCAGTACTTC.

The chain carries TRBV7-9 and TRBJ2-7; possibly TRBD2 for D (5 bases). Germline V lookup: CDR1 SEHNR, CDR2 FQNEAQ (reference sequence). V was pared by 5 bases and J by 7 bases, with 12 bases between. This CDR3 is 12 amino acids long. CDR3 residues: CASSGSLGEQYF. CDR3 nucleotide sequence: TGTGCCAGCAGCGGGAGCCTGGGAGAGCAGTACTTC.

This chain connects TRBV11-2 to TRBJ2-7; D possibly corresponds to TRBD2 (7 bases). CDR1 and CDR2 (germline): SGHAT, FQNNGV. The CDR3 runs to 17 residues. V lost 6 bases to trimming and J lost 3 bases, with 24 bases between them. The CDR3 spells CASSIIGGPPGLYEQYF. In nucleotides, the CDR3 is TGTGCCAGCAGTATAATCGGGGGGCCACCGGGCCTCTACGAGCAGTACTTC. Drawing the rest from reference TRBV11-2 and TRBJ2-7, the complete variable domain is EAGVAQSPRYKIIEKRQSVAFWCNPISGHATLYWYQQILGQGPKLLIQFQNNGVVDDSQLPKDRFSAERLKGVDSTLKIQPAKLEDSAVYLCASSIIGGPPGLYEQYFGPGTRLTVT.